One sample yielded the 16 T cell receptor beta chains listed below, sequenced in a study of OX40 agonist ivuxolimab in advanced cancers. Profiled with immunoSEQ multiplex PCR; TCRdb holds only in-frame clones, not every one. This sample carries thousands of clones, roughly 84% of them seen once, and the ten largest clones take about a quarter. This material consisted of CD4+ or CD8+ T cells sorted from blood, taken in a trial of the OX40 agonist ivuxolimab. These TCRs come from an adult with an advanced solid tumor such as melanoma, head and neck, liver or kidney cancer.

The chain uses TRBV15 and TRBJ2-4; maybe TRBD1 (5 bases). Trimming shortened V by 3 bases and J by 0 bases, and 6 bases separated the two germline ends. This CDR3 contains 14 residues. The V gene's germline CDR1 is LNHNV and CDR2 YYDKDF (reference sequence). As DNA, the CDR3 is TGTGCCACCAGCAGGACAGTAGCCAAAAACATTCAGTACTTC. Protein sequence: CATSRTVAKNIQYF.

The chain couples TRBV6-4 to TRBJ2-1; D perhaps matches TRBD2 (7 bases). The germline V gene encodes CDR1 MRHNA and CDR2 SNTAGT. The CDR3 loop spans 15 amino acids. Trimming shortened V by 8 bases and J by 2 bases, and 16 bases separated the two germline ends. The CDR3 loop reads CASPMGGRAYNEQFF. In DNA form, the CDR3 reads TGTGCCAGCCCTATGGGGGGGCGGGCCTACAATGAGCAGTTCTTC.

With respect to this clone: The junction departs from the called germline gene at one end, perhaps through a read error. The chain couples TRBV7-2 to TRBJ2-2; a weak D match, TRBD2 (5 bases). CDR3 length: 16 amino acids. The V gene's germline CDR1 is SGHTA and CDR2 FQGNSA. The CDR3 spells CASSRKRRHKHRGAVF. The CDR3 region has the DNA TGTGCCAGCAGCCGGAAGCGGCGGCATAAACACCGGGGAGCTGTTTTT.

V and J are TRBV29-1 and TRBJ2-7; TRBD2 aligns across 7 bases. The CDR3 is made up of 13 amino acids. The germline V gene has CDR1 SQVTM and CDR2 ANQGSEA. V trimming: 7 bases; J trimming: 0 bases; junction bases outside the gene matches: 6. The CDR3: CSGTSASSYEQYF. In DNA form, the CDR3 reads TGCAGCGGCACTAGCGCCTCCTCCTACGAGCAGTACTTC.

V usage is TRBV2 and J usage is TRBJ1-4, with D possibly matching TRBD1 (5 bases). Trimming left V 7 bases short and J 4 bases short, with 16 bases between. Germline V CDR1 and CDR2: SNHLY, FYNNEI. CDR3 length: 15 amino acids. CDR3 DNA sequence: TGTGCCAGCAAAGAACGGGACGGAGTTAATGAAAAACTGTTTTTT. It yields the protein CASKERDGVNEKLFF.

The rearrangement uses TRBV30 and TRBJ1-2; D may be TRBD1 (6 bases). The V gene lost 2 bases and the J gene lost 2 bases, with 12 bases spanning the gap. There are 14 residues in the CDR3. Germline V gene sequence: CDR1 GTSNPN, CDR2 SVGIG (reference sequence). In nucleotides, the CDR3 is TGTGCCTGGAGTTATGGACAGTCGAACTATGGCTACACCTTC. This codes for CAWSYGQSNYGYTF.

V gene TRBV2 combines with J gene TRBJ2-5; 13 nucleotides align to TRBD2. There are 17 residues in the CDR3. V shed 3 bases, J shed 1 base, and the junction held 5 bases outside the gene matches. In germline, CDR1 is SNHLY, CDR2 FYNNEI. The CDR3 DNA is TGTGCCAGCAGTGATTTACTAGCGGGGGGGTCCCAAGAGACCCAGTACTTC. It is translated as CASSDLLAGGSQETQYF.

The genes are TRBV9 and TRBJ2-5; either TRBD1 or TRBD2 may supply D (5 bases each). The CDR3 consists of 13 residues. Trimming took off 3 bases at V and 1 base at J, with 7 bases between the two ends. Germline assignment: CDR1 SGDLS and CDR2 YYNGEE. The DNA for the CDR3 is TGTGCCAGCAGCGAGGGACCCCAAGAGACCCAGTACTTC. Residues: CASSEGPQETQYF.

The chain joins TRBV5-6 to TRBJ2-7; no firm D call. Germline V gene data show CDR1 as SGHDT and CDR2 as YYEEEE. The CDR3 covers 13 residues. With 1 base removed from V and 4 bases from J, the gap between germline ends came to 9 bases. This CDR3 reads CASSLLFVYEQYF. As DNA, the CDR3 is TGTGCCAGCAGCTTGCTCTTTGTTTACGAGCAGTACTTC.

This clone has a single count. The CDR3 protein is CAWGPGTNSPLHF. Here the CDR3 DNA reads TGTGCCTGGGGTCCGGGCACAAATTCACCCCTCCACTTT. V gene TRBV30 combines with J gene TRBJ1-6; D is undetermined. This CDR3 spans 13 amino acids. Germline values: CDR1 GTSNPN, CDR2 SVGIG (reference sequence). The V and J ends lost 5 bases and 7 bases respectively, with 12 bases between them.

V gene TRBV6-5 combines with J gene TRBJ2-3; D possibly corresponds to TRBD2 (5 bases). The CDR3 is 14 residues long. The ends were cut back, 8 bases at V and 2 bases at J, with 14 bases in the middle. CDR1 and CDR2 from the germline V gene are MNHEY and SVGAGI. The CDR3 sequence: CASQRLAYTDTQYF. For the CDR3, the DNA is TGTGCCAGCCAACGGCTAGCCTACACAGATACGCAGTATTTT.

The V and J genes are TRBV6-9 and TRBJ2-6; D gene ambiguous. V was shortened by 5 bases and J by 5 bases, with 22 bases between the two germline ends. Germline V lookup: CDR1 MNHGY, CDR2 SVAAGI. The CDR3 covers 18 residues. The CDR3 protein is CASSVSYLRQSRANVLTF. The CDR3 DNA reads as TGTGCCAGCAGTGTGAGCTACTTACGACAAAGTCGGGCCAACGTCCTGACTTTC.

Here the CDR3 reads CASSPRTGVRNTEAFF. In DNA form, the CDR3 reads TGTGCCAGCAGTCCACGGACAGGGGTAAGGAACACTGAAGCTTTCTTT. The chain employs TRBV27 and TRBJ1-1, with 9 nucleotides matching TRBD1. Germline CDR1 MNHEY, CDR2 SMNVEV (reference sequence). Trimming at V came to 5 bases and at J to 1 base, leaving 8 bases not matched to a gene. The length of the CDR3 is 16 residues.

This clone was detected once. At one end, the junction sequence differs from germline, possibly due to a read error. The CDR3 DNA reads as TGCAGCGTTAGGACAGGGCCCCGGCGTGGAGCTCTCTTT. Translation: CSVRTGPRRGALF. The chain recombines TRBV29-1 with TRBJ1-1, with TRBD1 identical over 8 bases. Germline V CDR1 and CDR2: SQVTM, ANQGSEA. The length of the CDR3 is 13 residues.

This chain connects TRBV9 to TRBJ2-3, with D unclear. Germline values: CDR1 SGDLS, CDR2 YYNGEE. Trimming took 0 bases from V and 0 from J, leaving 11 bases between them. The CDR3 runs 16 residues. This CDR3 reads CASSVARSTSTDTQYF. The CDR3 DNA sequence: TGTGCCAGCAGCGTAGCGCGGAGTACTAGCACAGATACGCAGTATTTT.

This clone came up once. This chain uses TRBV27 with TRBJ2-2, with D perhaps matching TRBD1 or TRBD2 (6 bases each). The CDR3 is 17 amino acids. Trimming stripped 4 bases from V and 4 bases from J, with 19 bases between. Germline lookup yields CDR1 MNHEY and CDR2 SMNVEV (reference sequence). This CDR3 is CASSSRGPPLGTGELFF. The CDR3 region has the DNA TGTGCCAGCAGTTCCCGGGGGCCCCCCCTAGGCACCGGGGAGCTGTTTTTT.